These T cell receptor beta chains were read from a single sample in a study of blood T cells in healthy people across ages. Using its own MiXCR run on the 5' RACE reads, TCRdb lists one record per CDR3 protein. The sample consists of hundreds of thousands of distinct CDR3 sequences, about 32% of them appearing once. Sample: blood. These receptors came from a woman older than 75 in good health. CDR3s include the opening cysteine and the closing phenylalanine or tryptophan. The D gene is left open where the match is weak. Expanded clones get a size class; other rows say once, few or many, or leave the size out.

TRBV20-1	many	.	TRBJ2-4	CSAYDPSSNIQYF	TGCAGTGCTTACGACCCATCTTCAAACATTCAGTACTTC
TRBV5-1	once	TRBD2	TRBJ2-5	CASSLLAGGLIQETQYF	TGCGCCAGCAGTTTGCTAGCGGGGGGACTGATCCAAGAGACCCAGTACTTC
TRBV6-2/TRBV6-3	many	.	TRBJ2-1	CASSYYLPRGPSYNEQFF	TGTGCCAGCAGTTACTACCTACCGCGGGGGCCTTCCTACAATGAGCAGTTCTTC
TRBV5-1	.	.	TRBJ1-2	CASSSEVGGGCYGYTF	TGCGCCAGCAGCTCCGAGGTAGGGGGAGGCTGTTATGGCTACACCTTC
TRBV5-4	.	.	TRBJ2-3	CACSLDGTSTDTQYF	TGTGCCTGCAGCTTGGATGGCACGAGCACAGATACGCAGTATTTT
TRBV30	.	TRBD1	TRBJ1-6	CAWGQDTGNSPLHF	TGTGCCTGGGGACAGGACACGGGAAATTCACCCCTCCACTTT
TRBV7-7	few	TRBD1	TRBJ2-2	CASSAGGAGGELFF	TGTGCCAGCAGCGCAGGGGGCGCTGGCGGGGAGCTGTTTTTT
TRBV6-2/TRBV6-3	.	.	TRBJ1-5	CASSYSGKGAQPQHF	TGTGCCAGCAGTTACTCCGGGAAGGGAGCTCAGCCCCAGCATTTT
TRBV11-2	many	.	TRBJ2-5	CASSLPPKGGTQYF	TGTGCCAGCAGCTTACCCCCGAAGGGCGGGACCCAGTACTTC
TRBV9	.	.	TRBJ2-1	CASSLGGVAYNEQFF	TGTGCCAGCAGCCTTGGAGGGGTAGCCTACAATGAGCAGTTCTTC
TRBV10-3	many	TRBD2	TRBJ2-7	CAISDMAGGHEQYF	TGTGCCATCAGTGATATGGCGGGGGGGCACGAGCAGTACTTC
TRBV7-9	.	.	TRBJ1-2	CASSPGAGEGYTF	TGTGCCAGCAGCCCGGGGGCAGGAGAGGGCTACACCTTC
TRBV19	many	.	TRBJ2-7	CASSINSGYEQYF	TGTGCCAGTAGTATTAACAGTGGCTACGAGCAGTACTTC
TRBV29-1	many	.	TRBJ1-1	CSAEQGNTEAFF	TGCAGCGCTGAACAGGGAAACACTGAAGCTTTCTTT
TRBV29-1	once	.	TRBJ2-7	CSVTTGNYEQYF	TGCAGCGTTACTACAGGGAACTACGAGCAGTACTTC
TRBV2	.	TRBD1	TRBJ1-2	CASRLRPGQGNYGYTF	TGTGCCAGCAGGCTTAGACCGGGACAGGGAAACTATGGCTACACCTTC
TRBV5-1	many	.	TRBJ1-2	CASSATGLGYTF	TGCGCCAGCAGCGCCACAGGTTTAGGCTACACCTTC
TRBV5-1	.	.	TRBJ1-1	CASSLSMSSWAEAFF	TGCGCCAGCAGCTTGAGTATGAGTTCCTGGGCTGAAGCTTTCTTT
TRBV24-1	many	TRBD1	TRBJ2-7	CATSDPGQGAYEQYF	TGTGCCACCAGTGACCCTGGACAGGGGGCCTACGAGCAGTACTTC
TRBV4-3	.	.	TRBJ1-1	CASSQDWAGSEAFF	TGCGCCAGCAGCCAAGATTGGGCAGGGAGTGAAGCTTTCTTT
TRBV7-2	many	.	TRBJ2-3	CASSWGGVTDTQYF	TGTGCCAGCAGCTGGGGCGGGGTCACAGATACGCAGTATTTT
TRBV2	.	TRBD1	TRBJ1-1	CASSSTGEYAEAFF	TGTGCCAGCAGCTCAACAGGGGAATACGCTGAAGCTTTCTTT
TRBV6-6	few	.	TRBJ1-5	CASTYGGNQPQHF	TGTGCCAGCACCTACGGAGGCAATCAGCCCCAGCATTTT
TRBV7-6	many	.	TRBJ2-6	CASSGTSGANVLTF	TGTGCCAGCAGTGGGACATCGGGGGCCAACGTCCTGACTTTC
TRBV6-2/TRBV6-3	.	TRBD2	TRBJ2-7	CASSYSMASGRPVHEQYF	TGTGCCAGCAGTTACTCGATGGCTAGCGGGAGACCGGTCCACGAGCAGTACTTC
TRBV6-5	many	.	TRBJ1-1	CASSYRSMNTEAFF	TGTGCCAGCAGTTACAGGTCAATGAACACTGAAGCTTTCTTT
TRBV7-9	.	.	TRBJ1-2	CASSLRLTGAIYGYTF	TGTGCCAGCAGCTTAAGGTTGACAGGAGCCATTTATGGCTACACCTTC
TRBV29-1	many	.	TRBJ2-1	CSVRQASSYNEQFF	TGCAGCGTTAGACAGGCTAGCTCCTACAATGAGCAGTTCTTC
TRBV4-2	many	TRBD2	TRBJ2-1	CASSQVPRGGEQFF	TGTGCCAGCAGCCAAGTCCCCCGGGGGGGTGAGCAGTTCTTC
TRBV7-2	many	.	TRBJ2-7	CASSYLESFSYEQYF	TGTGCCAGCAGCTACCTCGAAAGTTTCTCCTACGAGCAGTACTTC
TRBV28	.	TRBD1	TRBJ2-6	CASSPSGTGVSGANVRTF	TGTGCCAGCAGTCCTTCCGGGACAGGGGTCTCTGGGGCCAACGTCCGGACTTTC
TRBV20-1	many	.	TRBJ2-7	CSAHQSAVGYEQYF	TGCAGTGCTCATCAGTCCGCCGTCGGCTACGAGCAGTACTTC
TRBV20-1	.	TRBD1	TRBJ1-5	CSAMGQGQGQPQHF	TGCAGTGCCATGGGACAGGGGCAGGGGCAGCCCCAGCATTTT
TRBV7-9	many	.	TRBJ2-1	CASSLQGGLYNEQFF	TGTGCCAGCAGCTTGCAAGGGGGGCTGTACAATGAGCAGTTCTTC
TRBV7-2	many	.	TRBJ2-6	CASSPWRSGANVLTF	TGTGCCAGCAGCCCGTGGAGGTCTGGGGCCAACGTCCTGACTTTC
TRBV7-6	many	.	TRBJ1-2	CASSFRDEGYTF	TGTGCCAGCAGCTTCCGGGACGAAGGCTACACCTTC
TRBV9	few	.	TRBJ2-2	CASSRMVNTGELFF	TGTGCCAGCAGCAGGATGGTGAACACCGGGGAGCTGTTTTTT
TRBV29-1	.	TRBD1	TRBJ2-7	CSVVGAGGPYEQYF	TGCAGCGTTGTGGGGGCAGGGGGACCCTACGAGCAGTACTTC
TRBV10-3	once	TRBD1	TRBJ1-2	CAISDGTAYGYTF	TGTGCCATCAGTGATGGGACAGCCTATGGCTACACCTTC
TRBV9	many	.	TRBJ2-6	CASSVAVRGGANVLTF	TGTGCCAGCAGCGTAGCCGTTCGAGGTGGGGCCAACGTCCTGACTTTC
TRBV12-3/TRBV12-4	.	TRBD2	TRBJ2-1	CASSSKTSSYNEQFF	TGTGCCAGCAGTAGTAAGACTAGCAGCTACAATGAGCAGTTCTTC
TRBV27	few	TRBD1	TRBJ1-4	CASSLVGQGGEKLFF	TGTGCCAGCAGTTTAGTCGGACAGGGTGGTGAAAAACTGTTTTTT
TRBV11-1	many	TRBD1	TRBJ1-6	CASSRTGVGNSPLHF	TGTGCCAGCAGCCGAACAGGGGTAGGGAATTCACCCCTCCACTTT
TRBV9	.	TRBD2	TRBJ2-7	CASSVTSGIYEQYF	TGTGCCAGCAGCGTAACTAGCGGGATCTACGAGCAGTACTTC
TRBV6-2/TRBV6-3	.	.	TRBJ2-2	CASSISASTGELFF	TGTGCCAGCAGTATTAGCGCGAGCACCGGGGAGCTGTTTTTT
TRBV4-1	many	.	TRBJ2-7	CASSQIPVYEQYF	TGCGCCAGCAGCCAGATCCCCGTTTACGAGCAGTACTTC
TRBV7-2	few	TRBD1	TRBJ1-1	CASSQIDRGRLAFF	TGTGCCAGCAGCCAAATCGACAGGGGGCGATTGGCTTTCTTT
TRBV7-2	many	.	TRBJ2-1	CASSLPSYNEQFF	TGTGCCAGCAGCTTGCCCAGTTACAATGAGCAGTTCTTC
TRBV5-1	many	.	TRBJ2-7	CASSSRDLSYEQYF	TGCGCCAGCAGCTCGAGGGACCTCTCCTACGAGCAGTACTTC
TRBV2	once	.	TRBJ1-1	CASIEGGVNTKAFF	TGTGCCAGCATTGAAGGGGGGGTCAACACTAAAGCTTTCTTT
TRBV28	few	.	TRBJ2-1	CASSPEWGKYNEQFF	TGTGCCAGCAGTCCCGAGTGGGGGAAGTACAATGAGCAGTTCTTC
TRBV9	many	.	TRBJ2-1	CASSVDSFGGAGYNEQFF	TGTGCCAGCAGCGTAGATTCGTTTGGAGGGGCCGGTTACAATGAGCAGTTCTTC
TRBV10-3	few	TRBD1	TRBJ1-2	CATLGQGDYGYTF	TGTGCCACGTTGGGACAGGGGGACTATGGCTACACCTTC
TRBV4-3	.	.	TRBJ2-3	CASSHLETLGTDTQYF	TGCGCCAGCAGCCACCTAGAAACCCTGGGCACAGATACGCAGTATTTT
TRBV20-1	many	.	TRBJ2-7	CSARRGFYEQYF	TGCAGCGCTCGAAGGGGATTCTACGAGCAGTACTTC
TRBV29-1	.	TRBD1	TRBJ1-5	CSVSDRVGNQPQHF	TGCAGCGTTTCCGACAGGGTGGGGAATCAGCCCCAGCATTTT